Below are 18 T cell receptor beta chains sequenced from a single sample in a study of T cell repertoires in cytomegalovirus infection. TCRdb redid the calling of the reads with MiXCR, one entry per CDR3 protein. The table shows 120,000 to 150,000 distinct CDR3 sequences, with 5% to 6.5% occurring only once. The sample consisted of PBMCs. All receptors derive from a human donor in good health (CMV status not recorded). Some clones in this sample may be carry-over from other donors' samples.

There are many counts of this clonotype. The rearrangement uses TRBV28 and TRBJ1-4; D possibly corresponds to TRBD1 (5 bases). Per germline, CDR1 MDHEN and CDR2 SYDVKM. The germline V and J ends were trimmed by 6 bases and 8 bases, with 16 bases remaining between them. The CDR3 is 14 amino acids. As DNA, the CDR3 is TGTGCCAGCAGCGCCACCGCGGGGGACGAAAAACTGTTTTTT. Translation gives CASSATAGDEKLFF.

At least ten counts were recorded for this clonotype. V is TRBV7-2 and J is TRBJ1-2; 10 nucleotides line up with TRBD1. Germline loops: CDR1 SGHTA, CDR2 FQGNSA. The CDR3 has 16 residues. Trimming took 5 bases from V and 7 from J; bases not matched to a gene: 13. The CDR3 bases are TGTGCCAGCAGCCCTCTAACCGGGACAGGGGCCCGTGGCTACACCTTC. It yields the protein CASSPLTGTGARGYTF.

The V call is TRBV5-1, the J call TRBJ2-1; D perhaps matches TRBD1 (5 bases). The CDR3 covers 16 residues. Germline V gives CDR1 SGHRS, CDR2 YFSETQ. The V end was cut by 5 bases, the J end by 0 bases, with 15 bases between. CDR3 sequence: CASRTLPDSSYNEQFF. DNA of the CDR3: TGCGCCAGCAGGACCCTCCCTGACAGCTCCTACAATGAGCAGTTCTTC.

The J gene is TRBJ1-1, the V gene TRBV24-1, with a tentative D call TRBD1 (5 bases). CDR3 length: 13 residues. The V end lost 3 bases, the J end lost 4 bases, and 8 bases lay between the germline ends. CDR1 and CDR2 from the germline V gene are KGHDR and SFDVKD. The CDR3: CATSDRRGTEAFF. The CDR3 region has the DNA TGTGCCACCAGTGATCGGAGGGGCACTGAAGCTTTCTTT.

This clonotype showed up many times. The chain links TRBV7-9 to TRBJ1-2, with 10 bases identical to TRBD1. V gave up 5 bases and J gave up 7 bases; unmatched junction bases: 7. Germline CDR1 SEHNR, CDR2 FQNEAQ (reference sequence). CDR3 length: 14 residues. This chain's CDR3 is CASSGTGAWRGYTF. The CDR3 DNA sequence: TGTGCCAGCAGCGGGACAGGGGCCTGGCGTGGCTACACCTTC.

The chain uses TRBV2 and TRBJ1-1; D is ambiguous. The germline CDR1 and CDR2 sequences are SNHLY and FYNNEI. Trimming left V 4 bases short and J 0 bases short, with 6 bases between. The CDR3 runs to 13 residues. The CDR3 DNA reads TGTGCCAGCAGTGGCGGGATGAACACTGAAGCTTTCTTT. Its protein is CASSGGMNTEAFF.

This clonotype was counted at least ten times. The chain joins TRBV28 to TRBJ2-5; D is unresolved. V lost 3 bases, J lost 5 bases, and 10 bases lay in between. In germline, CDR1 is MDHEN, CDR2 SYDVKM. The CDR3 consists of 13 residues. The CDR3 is CASSFGEWETQYF. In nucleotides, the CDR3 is TGTGCCAGCAGTTTTGGAGAGTGGGAGACCCAGTACTTC.

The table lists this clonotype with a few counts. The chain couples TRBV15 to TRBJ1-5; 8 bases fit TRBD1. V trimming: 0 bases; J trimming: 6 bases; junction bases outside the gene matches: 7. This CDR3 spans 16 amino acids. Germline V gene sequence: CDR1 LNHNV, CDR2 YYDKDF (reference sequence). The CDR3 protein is CATSRELGQGGQPQHF. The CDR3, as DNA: TGTGCCACCAGCAGAGAGTTAGGACAGGGAGGTCAGCCCCAGCATTTT.

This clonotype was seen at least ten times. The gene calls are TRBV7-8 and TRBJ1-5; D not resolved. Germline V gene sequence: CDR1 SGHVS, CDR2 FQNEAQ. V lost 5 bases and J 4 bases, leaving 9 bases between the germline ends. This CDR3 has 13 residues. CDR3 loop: CASSPKGNQPQHF. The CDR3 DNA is TGTGCCAGCAGCCCCAAGGGTAATCAGCCCCAGCATTTT.

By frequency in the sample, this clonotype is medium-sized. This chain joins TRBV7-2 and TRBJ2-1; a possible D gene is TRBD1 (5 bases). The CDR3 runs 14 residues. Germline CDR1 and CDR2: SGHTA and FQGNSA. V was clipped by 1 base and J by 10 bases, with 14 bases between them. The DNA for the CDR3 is TGTGCCAGCAGCTTAGTGCCTGGAACAGGCGAGCAGTTCTTC. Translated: CASSLVPGTGEQFF.

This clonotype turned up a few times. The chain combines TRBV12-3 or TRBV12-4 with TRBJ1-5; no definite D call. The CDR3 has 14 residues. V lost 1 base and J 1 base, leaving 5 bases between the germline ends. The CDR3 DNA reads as TGTGCCAGCAGTTTAGTCGGGAGCAATCAGCCCCAGCATTTT. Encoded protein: CASSLVGSNQPQHF.

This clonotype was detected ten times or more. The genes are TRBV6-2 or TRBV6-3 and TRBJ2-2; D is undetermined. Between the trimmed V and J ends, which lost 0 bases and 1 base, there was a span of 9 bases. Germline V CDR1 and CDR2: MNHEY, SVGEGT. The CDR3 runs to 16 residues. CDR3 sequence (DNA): TGTGCCAGCAGTTACTCAGGGCGAAGGAACACCGGGGAGCTGTTTTTT. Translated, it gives CASSYSGRRNTGELFF.

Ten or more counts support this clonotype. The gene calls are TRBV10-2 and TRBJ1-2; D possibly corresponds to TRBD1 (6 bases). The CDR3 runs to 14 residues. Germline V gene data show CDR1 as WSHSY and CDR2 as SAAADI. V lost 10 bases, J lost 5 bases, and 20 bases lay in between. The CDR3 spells CATLPPGVRYGYTF. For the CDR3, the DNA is TGCGCCACCTTACCGCCAGGGGTTAGATATGGCTACACCTTC.

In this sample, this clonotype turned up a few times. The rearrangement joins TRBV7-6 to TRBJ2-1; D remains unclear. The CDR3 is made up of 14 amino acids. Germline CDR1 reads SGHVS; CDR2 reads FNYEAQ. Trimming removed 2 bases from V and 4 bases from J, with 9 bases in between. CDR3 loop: CASSLPGEYNEQFF. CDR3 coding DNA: TGTGCCAGCAGCTTACCAGGCGAATACAATGAGCAGTTCTTC.

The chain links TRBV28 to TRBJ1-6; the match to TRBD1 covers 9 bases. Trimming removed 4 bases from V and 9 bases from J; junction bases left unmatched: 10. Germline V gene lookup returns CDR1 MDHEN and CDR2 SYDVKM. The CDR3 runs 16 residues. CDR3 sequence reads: CASSSRRGQGSSPLHF. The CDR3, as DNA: TGTGCCAGCAGTTCCCGCCGGGGACAGGGTTCTTCACCCCTCCACTTT.

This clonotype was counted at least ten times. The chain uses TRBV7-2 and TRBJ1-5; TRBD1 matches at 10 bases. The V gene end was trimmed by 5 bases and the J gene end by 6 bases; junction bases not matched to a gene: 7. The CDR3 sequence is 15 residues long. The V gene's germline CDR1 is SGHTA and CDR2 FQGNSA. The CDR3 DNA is TGTGCCAGCAGCGTAGAGGGACAGGGGTTTCAGCCCCAGCATTTT. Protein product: CASSVEGQGFQPQHF.

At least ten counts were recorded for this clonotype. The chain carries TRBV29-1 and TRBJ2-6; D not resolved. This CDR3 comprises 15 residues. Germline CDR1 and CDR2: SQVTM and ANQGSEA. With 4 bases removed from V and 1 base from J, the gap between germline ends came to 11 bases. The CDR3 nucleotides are TGCAGCGTTGTTATCCAGAGGTCTGGGGCCAACGTCCTGACTTTC. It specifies CSVVIQRSGANVLTF.

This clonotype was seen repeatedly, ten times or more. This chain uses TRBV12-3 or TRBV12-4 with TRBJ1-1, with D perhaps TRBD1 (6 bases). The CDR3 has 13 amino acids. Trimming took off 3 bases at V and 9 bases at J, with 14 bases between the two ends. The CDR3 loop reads CASSLGRGIQAFF. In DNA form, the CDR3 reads TGTGCCAGCAGTTTGGGGAGGGGGATTCAAGCTTTCTTT.